What follows is one T cell receptor (beta chain) and its context. This sample is drawn from a study of T-cell memory formation after mild COVID-19. Germline CDR1 is SGHTA and CDR2 is FQGTGA. This CDR3 has 18 amino acids. Germline trimming cut 4 bases from V and 6 bases from J; bases unmatched to any gene: 20. TCRdb reprocessed the 5' RACE reads with MiXCR, giving one entry per CDR3 protein. The sample contains about 40,000 distinct CDR3 sequences, 6.1% of which appear only once. This TCR derives from an adult who had mild COVID-19 (a few samples of this study predate the infection). Cell type and time point are not known. The sample consisted of PBMCs or a T cell subset sorted from them (not recorded which). V is TRBV7-3 and J is TRBJ1-2, with TRBD1 matching over 7 bases. The CDR3 spells CASSSRASGQSLINGYTF. CDR3 nucleotide sequence: TGTGCCAGCAGCTCCCGAGCCTCGGGACAGAGTTTGATAAATGGCTACACCTTC.